The present T cell receptor beta chain was sequenced within a study of T-cell memory formation after mild COVID-19. Study observations and caveats: The authors left the SARS-CoV-2 specificity of second-wave clones peaking on day 37 unconfirmed.

Each CDR3 protein is one row after TCRdb ran MiXCR on the 5' RACE reads. The sample contains about 430,000 distinct CDR3 sequences, roughly 24% of which appear only once. A word on this clonotype: Its antigen is not known.

The V end was cut by 6 bases, the J end by 2 bases, with 16 bases between. This CDR3 spans 15 amino acids. From germline, CDR1 is MNHNY and CDR2 SVGAGI (reference sequence). The receptor was derived from an adult woman who had mild COVID-19 (a few samples of this study predate the infection). Cell type and time point are not known. The chain has TRBV6-6 and TRBJ1-1, with a tentative D call TRBD1 (6 bases). Sequencing was carried out using PBMCs or a T cell subset sorted from them (not recorded which). This CDR3 reads CASRGGGTLNTEAFF. The DNA of the CDR3 is TGTGCCAGCAGGGGAGGGGGGACACTTAACACTGAAGCTTTCTTT.